The 18 T cell receptor beta chains in this list originate from one sample, sequenced in a study of shared T cell receptors in the human thymus. Produced via immunoSEQ multiplex PCR; TCRdb's table is partial and in-frame only. The sample contains roughly 660,000 clones, roughly 90% of which appear only once. These data also formed part of another study, on human thymus T cells.

The sequencing input was thymocytes. Source of these receptors: a boy younger than two with a congenital heart defect.

This chain joins TRBV7-6 and TRBJ2-1, with D unresolved. Deletions cut 4 bases from V and 5 bases from J, with 6 bases between. CDR1 SGHVS and CDR2 FNYEAQ come from the germline V gene. The CDR3 extends over 12 amino acids. The CDR3 protein is CASSWRNNEQFF. For the CDR3, the DNA is TGTGCCAGCAGCTGGAGAAACAATGAGCAGTTCTTC.

The chain employs TRBV4-3 and TRBJ2-7; 7 positions match TRBD2. Germline loops: CDR1 LGHNA, CDR2 YSLEER. CDR3 size: 15 residues. After removal of 1 base from V and 7 bases from J, the junction contained 10 bases not matched to a gene. The CDR3 protein is CASSQAPGGGREQYF. The CDR3 coding sequence is TGCGCCAGCAGCCAAGCCCCTGGGGGGGGAAGGGAGCAGTACTTC.

V and J are TRBV13 and TRBJ2-1, with 10 bases aligning to TRBD2. The CDR3 runs to 16 residues. The germline gives CDR1 PRHDT, CDR2 FYEKMQ (reference sequence). After removal of 5 bases from V and 7 bases from J, the junction contained 11 bases not matched to a gene. In nucleotides, the CDR3 is TGTGCCAGCAGCACCAGGGGACTAGCGTGGGAGAATGAGCAGTTCTTC. Translating it yields CASSTRGLAWENEQFF.

The table lists this clone with a count of one. V gene TRBV15 combines with J gene TRBJ2-5; 7 bases map to TRBD1. Germline V gene data show CDR1 as LNHNV and CDR2 as YYDKDF (reference sequence). V was pared by 3 bases and J by 6 bases, with 22 bases of the junction left unmatched. The CDR3 has 19 residues. The CDR3 DNA reads TGTGCCACCAGCAGGGCCCTAGGGGGAAGGGGGCTGAACATTAAGACCCAGTACTTC. This codes for CATSRALGGRGLNIKTQYF.

This chain uses TRBV5-1 with TRBJ2-5, with a tentative D call TRBD1 (6 bases). Germline-derived CDR1 and CDR2 are SGHRS and YFSETQ. Trimming cost V 4 bases and J 5 bases, with 21 bases left between them. This CDR3 is 16 amino acids long. CDR3: CASSRSDSHGWETQYF. DNA of the CDR3: TGCGCCAGCAGCCGATCGGACAGTCATGGGTGGGAGACCCAGTACTTC.

The V gene is TRBV2, the J gene TRBJ2-7; 7 bases are a match to TRBD1. Per the germline V gene, CDR1 is SNHLY and CDR2 is FYNNEI. Unmatched junction bases numbered 12, after V lost 1 base and J lost 6 bases. This CDR3 contains 16 residues. As DNA, the CDR3 is TGTGCCAGCAGTGAAGAACAGGGGCGCCTCCGCCTCGAGCAGTACTTC. It encodes CASSEEQGRLRLEQYF.

The rearrangement joins TRBV7-9 to TRBJ2-7; D might be TRBD2 (5 bases). Per the germline V gene, CDR1 is SEHNR and CDR2 is FQNEAQ (reference sequence). The CDR3 sequence is 15 residues long. Trimming stripped 1 base from V and 1 base from J, with 11 bases between. As DNA, the CDR3 is TGTGCCAGCAGCTTAGAGGGTACGGGGTCCTACGAGCAGTACTTC. Its protein is CASSLEGTGSYEQYF.

V is TRBV2 and J is TRBJ2-1; TRBD2 matches 8 bases. This CDR3 contains 14 residues. Germline trimming cut 7 bases from V and 4 bases from J; bases unmatched to any gene: 6. The germline CDR1 and CDR2 sequences are SNHLY and FYNNEI. The CDR3 here is CASKGSGIYNEQFF. The CDR3 DNA reads as TGTGCCAGCAAGGGTAGCGGGATTTACAATGAGCAGTTCTTC.

The rearrangement joins TRBV6-5 to TRBJ2-7; TRBD1 matches 8 bases. The V and J ends lost 0 bases and 5 bases, in that order; junction bases with no gene match: 3. The V gene's germline CDR1 is MNHEY and CDR2 SVGAGI. The CDR3 contains 14 residues. This CDR3 is CASSYSPRGHEQYF. CDR3 sequence (DNA): TGTGCCAGCAGTTACTCCCCCAGGGGGCACGAGCAGTACTTC.

The chain recombines TRBV7-9 with TRBJ2-5; the match to TRBD2 covers 15 bases. The end of the DNA fits TRBJ2-7 better, so the J call may be wrong. In germline, CDR1 is SEHNR, CDR2 FQNEAQ (reference sequence). The CDR3 extends over 17 amino acids. Here the CDR3 reads CASTEGLAGGVIYEQYF. DNA of the CDR3: TGTGCCAGCACCGAGGGACTAGCGGGAGGAGTTATCTACGAGCAGTACTTC.

The CDR3 DNA sequence: TGTGCCAGCAGTGAAAAGGTCGCGACTAGGTTGGGCAATGAGCAGTTCTTC. It yields the protein CASSEKVATRLGNEQFF. The rearrangement joins TRBV6-4 to TRBJ2-1; D is perhaps TRBD2 (6 bases). Trimming left V 3 bases short and J 6 bases short, with 21 bases between. The CDR3 sequence is 17 residues long. From germline, CDR1 is MRHNA and CDR2 SNTAGT.

This clone was observed a single time. The chain uses TRBV5-4 and TRBJ1-2; D not certain. CDR3 size: 14 residues. CDR1 SGHNT and CDR2 YYREEE come from the germline V gene (reference sequence). V lost 0 bases and J lost 8, with 14 bases in between. CDR3 in amino acids: CASSLVARPRGYTF. In DNA form, the CDR3 reads TGTGCCAGCAGCTTGGTCGCCCGTCCGAGGGGCTACACCTTC.

This chain links TRBV7-2 with TRBJ1-3, with unresolved D. CDR1 is SGHTA and CDR2 is FQGNSA in the germline V gene. This CDR3 is 15 amino acids long. Trimming left V 2 bases short and J 2 bases short, with 10 bases between. The CDR3 region is CASSLMLGAGNTIYF. CDR3 in DNA: TGTGCCAGCAGCTTAATGTTGGGCGCTGGAAACACCATATATTTT.

The CDR3 is CSVEDRGGRDRGPYEQYF. The CDR3 DNA sequence: TGCAGCGTTGAAGATCGGGGGGGCCGGGACAGGGGACCCTACGAGCAGTACTTC. The chain couples TRBV29-1 to TRBJ2-7; the match to TRBD1 covers 10 bases. There are 18 residues in the CDR3. Looked up from germline, CDR1 is SQVTM and CDR2 is ANQGSEA. V lost 0 bases and J lost 2; bases outside the gene matches: 13.

The chain combines TRBV7-9 with TRBJ2-1; 9 bases are shared with TRBD2. The CDR3 length is 17 residues. The V gene end was trimmed by 1 base and the J gene end by 2 bases; junction bases not matched to a gene: 6. In germline, CDR1 is SEHNR, CDR2 FQNEAQ (reference sequence). CDR3 protein: CASSLGVGGRAYNEQFF. For the CDR3, the DNA is TGTGCCAGCAGCTTAGGGGTCGGCGGGAGGGCCTACAATGAGCAGTTCTTC. The full variable domain, with the rest looked up from reference TRBV7-9 and TRBJ2-1, is DTGVSQNPRHKITKRGQNVTFRCDPISEHNRLYWYRQTLGQGPEFLTYFQNEAQLEKSRLLSDRFSAERPKGSFSTLEIQRTEQGDSAMYLCASSLGVGGRAYNEQFFGPGTRLTVL.

V gene TRBV15 combines with J gene TRBJ1-5, with D unclear. Per germline, CDR1 LNHNV and CDR2 YYDKDF (reference sequence). Trimming shortened V by 4 bases and J by 4 bases, and 11 bases separated the two germline ends. The CDR3 has 14 amino acids. CDR3 in DNA: TGTGCCACCAGCATGCGGGGTCCGAATCAGCCCCAGCATTTT. Its protein is CATSMRGPNQPQHF.

This chain links TRBV5-1 with TRBJ2-5; 13 nucleotides agree with TRBD2. Germline V gene data show CDR1 as SGHRS and CDR2 as YFSETQ. V lost 0 bases to trimming and J lost 5 bases; unmatched junction nucleotides: 4. The CDR3 is 16 residues long. CDR3 protein: CASSLGLAGGGETQYF. The CDR3 DNA follows: TGCGCCAGCAGCTTGGGACTAGCGGGAGGCGGGGAGACCCAGTACTTC.

The chain employs TRBV4-3 and TRBJ2-1, with 10 positions matching TRBD2. The trim removed 4 bases at V and 7 bases at J, leaving 13 bases unmatched. The CDR3 extends over 17 amino acids. Germline CDR1 is LGHNA and CDR2 is YSLEER. The CDR3 DNA sequence: TGCGCCAGCAGCCCAATATACGGGGCTAGCGGGAGAAATGAGCAGTTCTTC. This gives the protein CASSPIYGASGRNEQFF.